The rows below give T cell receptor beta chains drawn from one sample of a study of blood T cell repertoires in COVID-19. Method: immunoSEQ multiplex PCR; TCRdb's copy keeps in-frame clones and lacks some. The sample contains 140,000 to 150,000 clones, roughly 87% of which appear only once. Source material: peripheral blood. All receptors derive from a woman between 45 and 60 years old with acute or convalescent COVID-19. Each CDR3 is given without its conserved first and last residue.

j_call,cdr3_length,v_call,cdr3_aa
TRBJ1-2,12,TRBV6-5,ASSYMGGADGYT
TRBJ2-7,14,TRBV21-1,ASSKEGDRASYEQY
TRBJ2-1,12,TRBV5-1,ASTSAGAYNEQF
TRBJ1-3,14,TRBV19,ASSIRGGLDGNTIY
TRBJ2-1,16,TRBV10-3,AISESELAGPLGIEQF
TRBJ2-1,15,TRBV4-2,ASSQDGTIPSSRKQF
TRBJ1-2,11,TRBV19,ASSIRTGDGYT
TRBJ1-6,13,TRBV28,ASSYPIGGGSPLH
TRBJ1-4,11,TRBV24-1,ATSPTGTEKLF
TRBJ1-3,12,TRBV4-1,ASSLRGLGDTIY
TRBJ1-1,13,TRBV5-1,ASSLVQGLNTEAF